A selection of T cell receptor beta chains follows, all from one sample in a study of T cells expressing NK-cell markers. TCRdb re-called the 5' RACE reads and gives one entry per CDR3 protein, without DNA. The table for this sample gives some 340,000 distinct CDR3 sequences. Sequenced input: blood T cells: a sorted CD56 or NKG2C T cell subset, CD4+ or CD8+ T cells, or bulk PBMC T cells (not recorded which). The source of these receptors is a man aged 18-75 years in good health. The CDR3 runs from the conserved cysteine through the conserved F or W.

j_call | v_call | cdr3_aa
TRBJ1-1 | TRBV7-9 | CASSRTGTLDAFF
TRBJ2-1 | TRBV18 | CASSPQGQFSYNEQFF
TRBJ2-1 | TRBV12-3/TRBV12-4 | CASSLSGYMGNEQFF
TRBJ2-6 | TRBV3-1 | CASYSGAGANVLTF
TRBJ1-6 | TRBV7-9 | CASSPSGQGESPLHF
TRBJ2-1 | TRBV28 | CASSRPRDRSYNEQFF
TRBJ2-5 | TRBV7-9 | CASSLGVGQETQYF
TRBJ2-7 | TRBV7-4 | CASDPRRDRVYEQYF
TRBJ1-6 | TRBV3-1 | CASSQVPGVDSPLHF
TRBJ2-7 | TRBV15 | CATSRDRRTGGMYEQYF
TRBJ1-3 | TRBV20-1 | CSAKSGQGNTIYF
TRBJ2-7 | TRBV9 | CASSVAFSRDRDEQYF
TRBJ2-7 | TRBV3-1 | CASSHRGQGRYEQYF
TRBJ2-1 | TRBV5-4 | CASSGQRGLYNEQFF
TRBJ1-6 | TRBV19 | CASSIPTGVGNSPLHF
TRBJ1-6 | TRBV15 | CATSKTTLGSPLHF
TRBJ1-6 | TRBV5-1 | CASSFRTSSYNSPLHF
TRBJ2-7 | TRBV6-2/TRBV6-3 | CASSYRTSGITYEQYF
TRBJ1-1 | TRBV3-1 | CASSQRQGVNTEAFF
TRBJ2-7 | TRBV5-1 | CASSLPGGASGGAQEQYF
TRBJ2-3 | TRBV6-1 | CASSDFRAADTQYF
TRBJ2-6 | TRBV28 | CASSPPLVGPGANVLTF
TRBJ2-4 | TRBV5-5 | CASSLGFGGRGIQYF
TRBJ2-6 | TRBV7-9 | CASSSTDRNSGANVLTF
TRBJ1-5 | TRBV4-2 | CASSQDQTTNQPQHF
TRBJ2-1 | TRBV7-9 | CASSLYRDSEQFF
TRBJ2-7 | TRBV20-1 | CSARDLPTAPYEQYF
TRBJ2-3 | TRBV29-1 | CSAQRAENTDTQYF
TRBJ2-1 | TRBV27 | CASSPTGAVPYNEQFF
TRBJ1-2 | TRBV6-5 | CASSYSTNRGPRRDDGYTF
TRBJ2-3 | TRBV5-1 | CASSIVPGATDTQYF
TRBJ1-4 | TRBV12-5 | CASGLEGAGEKLFF
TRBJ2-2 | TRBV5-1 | CASSPGAQVLSGELFF
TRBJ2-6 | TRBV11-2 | CASSLDLGAAGANVLTF
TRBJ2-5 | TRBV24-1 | CATSEPTPQETQYF
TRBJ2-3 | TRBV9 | CASSVVSGLTDTQYF
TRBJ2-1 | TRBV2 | CASVGTAGNEQFF
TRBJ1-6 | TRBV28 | CASSLSGQGSSPLHF
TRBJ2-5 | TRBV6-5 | CASSYAPAGETQYF
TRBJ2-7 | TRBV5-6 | CASFPMGRGRTYEQYF
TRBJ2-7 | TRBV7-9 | CASTLRGQTSTYEQYF
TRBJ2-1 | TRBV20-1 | CSASGVVNGYNEQFF
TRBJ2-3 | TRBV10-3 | CAISPRGLDTQYF
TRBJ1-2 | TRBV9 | CASSSDLNLGRVDGYTF